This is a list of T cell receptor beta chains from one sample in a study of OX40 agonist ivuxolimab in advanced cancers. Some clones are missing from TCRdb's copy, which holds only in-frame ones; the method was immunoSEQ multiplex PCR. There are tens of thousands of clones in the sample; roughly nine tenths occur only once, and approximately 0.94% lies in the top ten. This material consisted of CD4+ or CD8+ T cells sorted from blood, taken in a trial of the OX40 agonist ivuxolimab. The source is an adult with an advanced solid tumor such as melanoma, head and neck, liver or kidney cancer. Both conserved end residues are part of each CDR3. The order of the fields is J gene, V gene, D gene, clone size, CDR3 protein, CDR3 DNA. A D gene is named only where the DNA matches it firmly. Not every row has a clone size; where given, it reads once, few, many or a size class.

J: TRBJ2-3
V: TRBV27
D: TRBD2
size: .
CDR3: CASSLFVLAGGLDTQYF
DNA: TGTGCCAGCAGTTTATTTGTTCTAGCGGGAGGGCTCGATACGCAGTATTTT

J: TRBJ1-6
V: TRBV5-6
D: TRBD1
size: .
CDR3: CASSSPGQGSSPLHF
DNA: TGTGCCAGCAGCAGCCCGGGACAGGGGAGTTCACCCCTCCACTTT

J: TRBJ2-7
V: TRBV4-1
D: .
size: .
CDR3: CASSQPRDKTYEQYF
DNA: TGCGCCAGCAGCCAACCCCGGGACAAGACCTACGAGCAGTACTTC

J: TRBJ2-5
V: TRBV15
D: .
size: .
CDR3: CATSRDPLLSQETQYF
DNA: TGTGCCACCAGCAGAGATCCCTTACTGTCCCAAGAGACCCAGTACTTC

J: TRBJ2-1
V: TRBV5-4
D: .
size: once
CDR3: CASSPDIGSYNEQFF
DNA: TGTGCCAGCAGCCCCGACATTGGCTCCTACAATGAGCAGTTCTTC

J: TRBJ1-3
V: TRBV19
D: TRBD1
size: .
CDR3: CAVQVPGQGSFSGNTIYF
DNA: TGTGCCGTTCAGGTCCCCGGACAGGGGTCCTTCTCTGGAAACACCATATATTTT

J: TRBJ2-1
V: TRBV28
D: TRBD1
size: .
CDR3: CASKTGGRNEQFF
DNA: TGTGCCAGCAAGACAGGGGGACGAAATGAGCAGTTCTTC

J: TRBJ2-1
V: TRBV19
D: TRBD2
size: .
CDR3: CASSMTSGGSYNEQFF
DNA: TGTGCCAGTAGTATGACTAGCGGGGGGTCATACAATGAGCAGTTCTTC

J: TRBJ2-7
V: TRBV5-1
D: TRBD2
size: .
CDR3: CASSLGTSGSYEQYF
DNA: TGCGCCAGCAGTTTAGGGACTAGCGGGAGCTACGAGCAGTACTTC

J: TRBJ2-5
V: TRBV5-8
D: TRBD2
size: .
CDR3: CASSLAGLASGETQYF
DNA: TGTGCCAGCAGCTTGGCCGGACTAGCCTCTGGAGAGACCCAGTACTTC

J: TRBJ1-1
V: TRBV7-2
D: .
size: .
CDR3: CASSIGTGPTEAFF
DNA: TGTGCCAGCAGCATAGGCACAGGGCCCACTGAAGCTTTCTTT

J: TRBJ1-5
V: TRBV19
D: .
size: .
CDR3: CASSIAQGSNQPQHF
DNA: TGTGCCAGTAGTATAGCCCAGGGGTCCAATCAGCCCCAGCATTTT

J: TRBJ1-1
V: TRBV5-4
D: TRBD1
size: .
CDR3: CASSSQGADTEAFF
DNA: TGTGCCAGCAGCTCCCAGGGGGCGGACACTGAAGCTTTCTTT

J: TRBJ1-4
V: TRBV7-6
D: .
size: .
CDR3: CASSSQVNEKLFF
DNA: TGTGCCAGCAGCTCACAGGTTAATGAAAAACTGTTTTTT

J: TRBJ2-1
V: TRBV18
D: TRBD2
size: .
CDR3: CASSPAAGGHGEQFF
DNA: TGTGCCAGCTCACCGGCGGCGGGAGGGCATGGGGAGCAGTTCTTC

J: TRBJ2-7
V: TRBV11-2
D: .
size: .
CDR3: CASSRLGADEQYF
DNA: TGTGCCAGCAGCCGGCTTGGTGCGGACGAGCAGTACTTC

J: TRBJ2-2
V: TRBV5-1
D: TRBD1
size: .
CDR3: CASNLGQGATGELFF
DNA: TGCGCCAGCAACTTGGGACAGGGGGCAACCGGGGAGCTGTTTTTT

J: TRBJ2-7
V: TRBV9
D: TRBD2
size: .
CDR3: CASSLAGAPYEQYF
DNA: TGTGCCAGCAGTCTAGCGGGAGCCCCCTACGAGCAGTACTTC

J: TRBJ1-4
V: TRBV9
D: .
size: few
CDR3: CASSVGGPNEKLFF
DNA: TGTGCCAGCAGCGTAGGGGGACCTAATGAAAAACTGTTTTTT

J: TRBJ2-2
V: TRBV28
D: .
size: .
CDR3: CASSFAGPNPGGELFF
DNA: TGTGCCAGCAGTTTTGCCGGGCCGAACCCGGGCGGGGAGCTGTTTTTT

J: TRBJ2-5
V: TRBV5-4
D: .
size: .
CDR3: CASSLPSVKETQYF
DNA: TGTGCCAGCAGCTTACCTAGCGTCAAAGAGACCCAGTACTTC

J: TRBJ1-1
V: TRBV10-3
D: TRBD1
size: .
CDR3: CASGDSRGHTEAFF
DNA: TGTGCCAGCGGGGACAGCCGGGGGCACACTGAAGCTTTCTTT

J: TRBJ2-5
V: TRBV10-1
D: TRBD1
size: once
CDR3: CASSGGQGVETQYF
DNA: TGCGCCAGCAGTGGGGGACAGGGCGTGGAGACCCAGTACTTC